This T cell receptor beta chain was captured by sequencing in a study of cytomegalovirus exposure and HLA in healthy donors. General study findings and limits: It has been reported that TCR beta sequences accurately predicted the HLA-A and HLA-B alleles of most subjects. The number of N-insertions in an Asian-associated ancestry cluster was reportedly below the approximately 690-donor mean in a later analysis.

It was healthy bone marrow donors who served as donors. The PCR was carried out with 60 Vbeta primers and 13 Jbeta primers. Assay used: immunoSEQ multiplex PCR; TCRdb lists only in-frame clones, some missing. In the table there are tens of thousands of clones, around four fifths of which are singletons. Trimming pared 3 bases from V and 2 bases from J, leaving 5 bases between. CDR1 and CDR2 (germline): LGHNA, YSLEER. CDR3 length equals 13 residues. Concerning this clone itself: Its antigen is currently unknown.

The origin of this receptor is a woman aged 30 to 39 in good health and CMV-seropositive. Sequenced sample: PBMCs. The chain links TRBV4-3 to TRBJ1-5; D is undetermined. The CDR3 nucleotides read TGCGCCAGCAGCCAGGCCCGCAATCAGCCCCAGCATTTT. It codes for CASSQARNQPQHF.